This T cell receptor beta chain was identified during a study of lymphopenia after photon versus proton radiotherapy. General observations from the study: After the lymphocyte nadir, photon-treated repertoires showed oligoclonal expansion, especially of CD8+ Temra cells. Post-nadir TCR diversity decline inversely tracked overall survival among those who died. Under photons, naive T cells and diversity fell while effector/memory populations rose.

Trimming removed 3 bases at V and 3 bases at J, with 8 bases between. The CDR3 is made up of 13 amino acids. CDR1 and CDR2 from the germline V gene are WSHSY and SAAADI. TCRdb's copy holds only in-frame clones and misses some; the assay was immunoSEQ multiplex PCR. The top ten hold less than 35% of the sample, which has roughly 30,000 clones, about four fifths seen once. As regards this clone: Its antigen remains unknown.

The V call is TRBV10-2, the J call TRBJ2-5; the D is unclear. Sequenced material: peripheral blood, taken from a patient treated with photon-based radiotherapy. The TCR comes from a man between 50 and 59 years old with gastric cancer. CDR3 protein: CASSDPTKETQYF. The CDR3 DNA is TGCGCCAGCAGTGACCCGACAAAAGAGACCCAGTACTTC.